The present T cell receptor (beta chain) was sequenced within a study of T cells in tumors after PD-1 blockade. Across the study: Daily vismodegib 150 mg continued in a subset of anti-PD-1-treated patients.

Germline lookup yields CDR1 SGHVS and CDR2 FQNEAQ. This CDR3 contains 14 residues. V was clipped by 3 bases and J by 0 bases, with 9 bases between them. Using immunoSEQ multiplex PCR, the repertoire was profiled, and TCRdb retains in-frame clones only, with some absent. The sample holds roughly 48,000 clones, roughly 80% seen once. Genomic DNA template from tumor biopsies or peripheral blood, roughly 616 ng to 6,500 ng input. The J gene is TRBJ2-7, the V gene TRBV7-8; the D gene is possibly TRBD2 (6 bases). Sequencing used PBMCs, obtained before anti-PD-1 treatment. The TCR originated in a human donor with basal cell carcinoma. The CDR3 sequence is CASSFRGASYEQYF. CDR3 DNA sequence: TGTGCCAGCAGCTTCCGCGGGGCCTCCTACGAGCAGTACTTC.